This T cell receptor (beta chain) was sequenced for a study of technical replicates of blood from a handful of donors. The length of the CDR3 is 16 residues. The V gene's germline CDR1 is SGHDN and CDR2 FVKESK. V was pared by 1 base and J by 5 bases, with 15 bases between. Only in-frame clones appear in the TCRdb table, and some are missing; sequencing was by immunoSEQ multiplex PCR. The sample has more than 55,000 clones; roughly nine tenths are singletons. This chain joins TRBV14 and TRBJ1-5; D remains unclear. The sequenced material came from T cells isolated from PBMCs. The source is a human donor in good health. CDR3 region: CASSQGIPGCHQPQHF. Written as DNA, the CDR3 is TGTGCCAGCAGCCAAGGGATACCGGGGTGTCATCAGCCCCAGCATTTT.